This T cell receptor (beta chain) was obtained from a study of post-analysis software for immune sequencing data. Across the study: Secondary progressive, relapsing-remitting and progressive-relapsing multiple sclerosis were among the included disease courses. Study-level points and caveats: By F measure, samples from a shared preparation batch strongly co-clustered. Among multiple sclerosis patients, normalized Chao1 diversity was significantly below that of controls. Four or five TRBV segments, TRBV5-6, TRBV5-1 and TRBV20-1 among them, were found more frequent in patients than controls.

The germline gives CDR1 MNHEY, CDR2 SMNVEV (reference sequence). The germline V and J ends were trimmed by 6 bases and 7 bases, with 21 bases remaining between them. CDR3 length: 15 residues. Concerning this clonotype itself: Its antigen is not known.

Included in the TCR beta cDNA libraries were unique molecular identifiers. With about 0.95 to 11 million T cells as the source, some 500,000 cDNA molecules resulted. TCRdb analysed the PCR reads with MiXCR anew, one entry per CDR3 protein. Here the sample spans around 500,000 distinct CDR3 sequences, 34% being singletons. The sequenced sample consisted of blood. The chain recombines TRBV27 with TRBJ1-2; D is ambiguous. The source of this sequence is a girl between 2 and 17 years old with multiple sclerosis. The CDR3 nucleotides read TGTGCCAGCAGAGCAGTCTGGGGAGCTCTTGGTGGCTACACCTTC. It is translated as CASRAVWGALGGYTF.